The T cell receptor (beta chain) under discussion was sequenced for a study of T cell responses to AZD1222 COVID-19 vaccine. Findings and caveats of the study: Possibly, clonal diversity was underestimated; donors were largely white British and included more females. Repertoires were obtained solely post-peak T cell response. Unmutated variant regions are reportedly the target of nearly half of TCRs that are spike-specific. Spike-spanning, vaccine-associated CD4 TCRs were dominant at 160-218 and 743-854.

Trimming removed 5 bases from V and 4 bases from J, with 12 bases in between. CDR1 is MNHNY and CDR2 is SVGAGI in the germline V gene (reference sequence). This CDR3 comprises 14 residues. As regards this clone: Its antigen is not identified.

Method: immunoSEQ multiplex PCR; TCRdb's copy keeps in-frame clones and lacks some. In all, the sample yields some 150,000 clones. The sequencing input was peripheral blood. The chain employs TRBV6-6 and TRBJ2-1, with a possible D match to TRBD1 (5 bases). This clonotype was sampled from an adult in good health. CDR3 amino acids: CASSSREEYNEQFF. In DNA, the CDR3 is TGTGCCAGCAGTAGCAGGGAAGAATACAATGAGCAGTTCTTC.